Presented here are 21 T cell receptor beta chains from one specimen sequenced in a study of blood T cells in healthy people across ages. Next came a second PCR, run for about 7 to 12 cycles, which used a sample-barcoded 5' primer along with a J-beta primer mix. TCRdb used MiXCR to reprocess the 5' RACE reads, holding one entry per CDR3 protein. The repertoire consists of hundreds of thousands of distinct CDR3 sequences, with approximately 21% occurring once and the leading ten covering roughly 3.9%. The source material was blood. Source of these receptors: a man between 65 and 85 years old in good health.

The CDR3 bases are TGCGCCAGCAGCTTACAGGGGGAGTCGTACAATGAGCAGTTCTTC. It codes for CASSLQGESYNEQFF. The genes are TRBV5-1 and TRBJ2-1, with 8 nucleotides matching TRBD1. The V segment lost 2 bases and the J segment 4 bases; nucleotides outside the gene matches: 5. The germline gives CDR1 SGHRS, CDR2 YFSETQ. The CDR3 is 15 residues long.

V and J are TRBV6-5 and TRBJ2-3, with TRBD2 matching over 10 bases. The V segment lost 3 bases and the J segment 6 bases; nucleotides outside the gene matches: 15. Germline values: CDR1 MNHEY, CDR2 SVGAGI. This CDR3 contains 18 residues. Here the CDR3 DNA reads TGTGCCAGCAGTTATTCTGCCGGGACTAGCGAGTCGTTGGATACGCAGTATTTT. Its protein is CASSYSAGTSESLDTQYF.

This clonotype was seen only a few times. The chain joins TRBV28 to TRBJ2-5; tentative D call: TRBD1 (6 bases). The J call may be wrong; the DNA end is better matched by TRBJ2-7. CDR1 and CDR2 from the germline V gene are MDHEN and SYDVKM. The CDR3 totals 14 residues. CDR3 coding DNA: TGTGCCAGCAGTTCCCTTGTGGGCAGGGGCGAGCAGTACTTC. Translated: CASSSLVGRGEQYF.

The V call is TRBV6-5, the J call TRBJ2-5; no clear D gene. The DNA end is a closer match to TRBJ2-7, so the J assignment may be wrong. There are 14 residues in the CDR3. Germline loops: CDR1 MNHEY, CDR2 SVGAGI. The CDR3 DNA sequence: TGTGCCAGCAGTTATGGCTTACCAGCCTACGAGCAGTACTTC. Protein sequence: CASSYGLPAYEQYF.

This clonotype was recorded a few times. This chain links TRBV20-1 with TRBJ2-7; 7 nucleotides agree with TRBD1. The J call may be faulty, since TRBJ2-5 better matches the DNA end. Germline V gives CDR1 DFQATT, CDR2 SNEGSKA (reference sequence). The CDR3 contains 14 residues. The DNA of the CDR3 is TGCAGTGCTGAGAACAGGGGAAGAGGAGAGACCCAGTACTTC. Its protein is CSAENRGRGETQYF.

The chain links TRBV12-3 or TRBV12-4 to TRBJ2-5; D unresolved. Trimming left V 5 bases short and J 5 bases short, with 15 bases between. CDR3 size: 14 residues. CDR3 loop: CASSVDTPRETQYF. The CDR3 region has the DNA TGTGCCAGCAGTGTAGACACCCCCAGGGAGACCCAGTACTTC.

The chain has TRBV20-1 and TRBJ1-1, with 7 bases lining up with TRBD1. This CDR3 is 14 amino acids long. Unmatched junction bases numbered 8, after V lost 4 bases and J lost 3 bases. The germline gives CDR1 DFQATT, CDR2 SNEGSKA (reference sequence). The CDR3 is CSATGDSLHTEAFF. CDR3 DNA sequence: TGCAGTGCTACTGGGGACAGCCTTCACACTGAAGCTTTCTTT.

This clonotype has just a few counts. V is TRBV12-3 or TRBV12-4 and J is TRBJ2-2, with 12 positions matching TRBD2. This CDR3 comprises 16 residues. J was trimmed by 1 base and V by 9 bases; bases with no gene match: 6. The CDR3 coding sequence is TGTGCCAGTCAGGGACTAGCGGGTTTGAACACCGGGGAGCTGTTTTTT. Translation: CASQGLAGLNTGELFF.

The chain employs TRBV30 and TRBJ2-7; no firm D call. Germline-derived CDR1 and CDR2 are GTSNPN and SVGIG (reference sequence). V lost 0 bases, J lost 2 bases, and 5 bases lay in between. CDR3 size: 12 residues. CDR3 sequence (DNA): TGTGCCTGGAGTGTAGGAACCTACGAGCAGTACTTC. It yields the protein CAWSVGTYEQYF.

V is TRBV2 and J is TRBJ2-1; D gene ambiguous. There are 13 residues in the CDR3. Germline V gives CDR1 SNHLY, CDR2 FYNNEI. The ends were cut back, 4 bases at V and 5 bases at J, with 9 bases in the middle. The CDR3 protein is CASSGMEHNEQFF. Here the CDR3 DNA reads TGTGCCAGCAGTGGGATGGAACACAATGAGCAGTTCTTC. The whole variable domain, remainder taken from reference TRBV2 and TRBJ2-1, is EPEVTQTPSHQVTQMGQEVILRCVPISNHLYFYWYRQILGQKVEFLVSFYNNEISEKSEIFDDQFSVERPDGSNFTLKIRSTKLEDSAMYFCASSGMEHNEQFFGPGTRLTVL.

This clonotype was counted a few times. The chain has TRBV4-1 and TRBJ2-1; 9 bases map to TRBD2. V was pared by 1 base and J by 3 bases, with 4 bases of the junction left unmatched. There are 16 residues in the CDR3. Germline V lookup: CDR1 MGHRA, CDR2 YSYEKL. The CDR3 DNA sequence: TGCGCCAGCAGCCAAGGAAGGACTAGCGTCTACAATGAGCAGTTCTTC. This translates into CASSQGRTSVYNEQFF.

This clonotype turned up a few times. The V and J genes are TRBV18 and TRBJ2-4, with 10 bases lining up with TRBD2. Germline loops: CDR1 KGHSH, CDR2 LQKENI. The CDR3 length is 16 residues. V lost 3 bases, J lost 0 bases, and 2 bases stayed unmatched. The CDR3: CASSPLAGAAKNIQYF. The CDR3, as DNA: TGTGCCAGCTCACCTCTAGCGGGAGCAGCCAAAAACATTCAGTACTTC.

This chain links TRBV10-3 with TRBJ1-4; TRBD1 matches at 8 bases. In germline, CDR1 is ENHRY, CDR2 SYGVKD. The length of the CDR3 is 15 residues. With V trimmed by 0 bases and J by 8 bases, 5 bases remained unmatched. The CDR3: CAISESGQGYEKLFF. CDR3 nucleotide sequence: TGTGCCATCAGTGAGTCTGGACAGGGTTACGAAAAACTGTTTTTT.

The chain has TRBV6-2 or TRBV6-3 and TRBJ2-1; TRBD2 might be the D (5 bases). CDR3 length: 15 amino acids. Trimming took 8 bases from V and 0 from J, leaving 14 bases between them. Germline V CDR1 and CDR2: MNHEY, SVGEGT. CDR3 loop: CASLGRGNSYNEQFF. The CDR3 bases are TGTGCCAGCTTAGGTAGAGGGAACTCCTACAATGAGCAGTTCTTC.

This clonotype was observed many times. The J gene is TRBJ2-1, the V gene TRBV10-1; D is ambiguous. The CDR3 is 13 residues long. With 3 bases removed from V and 9 bases from J, the gap between germline ends came to 12 bases. Germline V gives CDR1 WNHNN, CDR2 SYGVQD (reference sequence). The CDR3 reads CASSERMGTEQFF. Written as DNA, the CDR3 is TGCGCCAGCAGTGAAAGGATGGGAACTGAGCAGTTCTTC.

This clonotype has only a few counts. The chain is built from TRBV2 and TRBJ2-7; D is undetermined. Germline lookup yields CDR1 SNHLY and CDR2 FYNNEI. Trimming left V 8 bases short and J 0 bases short, with 17 bases between. The CDR3 runs to 15 residues. The CDR3 sequence is CASSQDGSISYEQYF. The CDR3 coding sequence is TGTGCCAGCTCTCAGGACGGGTCCATCTCCTACGAGCAGTACTTC.

The J gene is TRBJ2-5, the V gene TRBV20-1, with 7 nucleotides matching TRBD1. Germline V gene data show CDR1 as DFQATT and CDR2 as SNEGSKA (reference sequence). The ends lost 7 bases at V and 1 base at J; junction bases unmatched: 3. This CDR3 region has 12 residues. The CDR3 region has the DNA TGCAGTGGCGCAGGGGGCCAAGAGACCCAGTACTTC. Amino acid sequence: CSGAGGQETQYF.

This clonotype was recorded a few times. V and J are TRBV28 and TRBJ2-5; TRBD2 is a possible D gene (5 bases). The end of the DNA fits TRBJ2-7 better, so the J call may be wrong. The CDR3 length is 14 residues. In germline, CDR1 is MDHEN, CDR2 SYDVKM. The CDR3 DNA reads TGTGCCAGCAGTCCCCCCGGCGGGTACTACGAGCAGTACTTC. It yields the protein CASSPPGGYYEQYF.

J is TRBJ1-6 and V is TRBV20-1; 7 nucleotides line up with TRBD1. CDR1 and CDR2 from the germline V gene are DFQATT and SNEGSKA (reference sequence). The CDR3 has 14 residues. Losses at the gene ends were 6 bases for V and 2 bases for J; bases not matched to a gene: 4. CDR3 DNA: TGCAGTGCATGGGACAGAGCCTATAATTCACCCCTCCACTTT. It specifies CSAWDRAYNSPLHF.

There are many counts of this clonotype. V and J are TRBV29-1 and TRBJ2-5; TRBD1 or TRBD2 may be the D gene (5 bases each). CDR1 SQVTM and CDR2 ANQGSEA come from the germline V gene. CDR3 size: 13 residues. V lost 6 bases and J lost 4, with 15 bases in between. The chain's CDR3 is CSVVRDAPETQYF. The CDR3, as DNA: TGCAGCGTCGTCCGGGACGCTCCAGAGACCCAGTACTTC.

The chain joins TRBV5-1 to TRBJ2-5; the match to TRBD2 covers 7 bases. The J call may be incorrect, as the DNA end agrees better with TRBJ2-7. The CDR3 covers 14 residues. Germline CDR1 SGHRS, CDR2 YFSETQ. CDR3 amino acids: CASSPQGGSHEQYF. CDR3 DNA: TGCGCCAGCAGCCCCCAGGGAGGGTCCCACGAGCAGTACTTC.